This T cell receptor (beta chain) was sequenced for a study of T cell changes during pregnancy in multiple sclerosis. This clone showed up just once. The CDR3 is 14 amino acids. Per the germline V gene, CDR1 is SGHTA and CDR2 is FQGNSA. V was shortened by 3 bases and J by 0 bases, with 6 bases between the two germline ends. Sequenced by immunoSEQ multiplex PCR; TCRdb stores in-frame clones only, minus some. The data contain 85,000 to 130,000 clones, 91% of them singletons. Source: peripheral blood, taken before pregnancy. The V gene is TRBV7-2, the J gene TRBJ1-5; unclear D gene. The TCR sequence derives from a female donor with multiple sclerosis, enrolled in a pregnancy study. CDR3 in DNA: TGTGCCAGCAGCTTTCGACATAGCAATCAGCCCCAGCATTTT. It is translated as CASSFRHSNQPQHF.